The rows below give T cell receptor beta chains drawn from one sample of a study of T cell repertoires in cytomegalovirus infection. A single record per CDR3 protein comes from TCRdb applying MiXCR to the reads. The sample lists around 210,000 distinct CDR3 sequences, about 7% seen once, with around 6.9% in the top ten. Input material: PBMCs. The receptors were sampled from a human donor in good health (CMV status not recorded). Some clones in this sample may be carry-over from other donors' samples. CDR3s include the opening cysteine and the closing phenylalanine or tryptophan. Fields, in order: clone size, J gene, V gene, D gene, CDR3 protein, CDR3 DNA. D genes are given only for firm matches. Some rows mark clone size as missing; the rest say once, few, many or name a class of expanded clone.

many	TRBJ2-1	TRBV20-1	NA	CSARDTTYNEQFF	TGCAGTGCTAGAGATACAACTTACAATGAGCAGTTCTTC
many	TRBJ2-3	TRBV5-1	TRBD2	CASRPTSGGAADTQYF	TGCGCCAGCAGACCGACTAGCGGGGGGGCGGCAGATACGCAGTATTTT
many	TRBJ2-7	TRBV6-5	NA	CASSYSGQRAYEQYF	TGTGCCAGCAGTTACTCGGGCCAGAGAGCCTACGAGCAGTACTTC
many	TRBJ1-1	TRBV6-2/TRBV6-3	NA	CASSYAVTMNTEAFF	TGTGCCAGCAGTTACGCGGTAACCATGAACACTGAAGCTTTCTTT
many	TRBJ1-2	TRBV28	NA	CASSLTLTWFGYTF	TGTGCCAGCAGTTTAACTCTGACCTGGTTTGGCTACACCTTC
many	TRBJ1-5	TRBV23-1	NA	CASEPRSQPQHF	TGCGCCAGTGAACCCCGAAGTCAGCCCCAGCATTTT
many	TRBJ1-5	TRBV20-1	NA	CSASPDSDQPQHF	TGCAGTGCTAGTCCGGACAGTGATCAGCCCCAGCATTTT
many	TRBJ2-7	TRBV7-8	NA	CASTLGGYLYEQYF	TGTGCCAGCACTCTCGGGGGCTACCTCTACGAGCAGTACTTC
NA	TRBJ2-2	TRBV27	NA	CASSLSPVTGELFF	TGTGCCAGCAGTTTATCGCCTGTTACCGGGGAGCTGTTTTTT
many	TRBJ2-1	TRBV7-2	TRBD1	CASSPGTVNEQFF	TGTGCCAGCAGCCCGGGGACAGTCAATGAGCAGTTCTTC
many	TRBJ1-1	TRBV29-1	NA	CSGGQMNTEAFF	TGCAGCGGGGGACAAATGAACACTGAAGCTTTCTTT
few	TRBJ2-2	TRBV6-2/TRBV6-3	NA	CASSYGRTNTGELFF	TGTGCCAGCAGTTACGGCCGCACGAACACCGGGGAGCTGTTTTTT
many	TRBJ2-2	TRBV30	TRBD2	CAWSGTSYTGELFF	TGTGCCTGGAGTGGGACTAGCTACACCGGGGAGCTGTTTTTT
many	TRBJ2-2	TRBV5-1	TRBD1	CASSQDRGPGELFF	TGCGCCAGCAGCCAAGACAGGGGCCCCGGGGAGCTGTTTTTT
many	TRBJ2-1	TRBV6-2/TRBV6-3	NA	CASGLTYGYNEQFF	TGTGCCAGCGGACTTACATATGGATACAATGAGCAGTTCTTC
many	TRBJ1-2	TRBV2	NA	CASSAGDYGYTF	TGTGCCAGCAGTGCAGGTGACTATGGCTACACCTTC
many	TRBJ2-5	TRBV29-1	NA	CSVLPTGTLGAQYF	TGCAGCGTCCTCCCGACAGGAACCCTCGGGGCCCAGTACTTC
many	TRBJ1-1	TRBV27	NA	CASSLGGARGTEAFF	TGTGCCAGCAGTCTAGGAGGAGCCCGAGGGACTGAAGCTTTCTTT
many	TRBJ2-1	TRBV20-1	TRBD2	CSARGGLAGGRENEQFF	TGCAGTGCTAGAGGGGGGCTAGCGGGGGGTAGGGAGAATGAGCAGTTCTTC